The 2 T cell receptor beta chains reported below all come from one sample, sequenced in a study of control samples from healthy donors and cancer patients. The assay was immunoSEQ multiplex PCR, and TCRdb's table has in-frame clones only and misses some. There are 40,000 to 45,000 clones in the sample; about three quarters occur only once, and about 15% lies in the top ten. The sample consisted of formalin-fixed, paraffin-embedded tissue. These receptors originate from a male donor with melanoma.

In its sample, this clone was seen many times. The chain combines TRBV10-3 with TRBJ1-4; no reliable D call. Trimming shortened V by 0 bases and J by 7 bases, and 6 bases separated the two germline ends. Germline V gene sequence: CDR1 ENHRY, CDR2 SYGVKD. This CDR3 has 13 residues. The CDR3 spells CAISESDGEKLFF. CDR3 DNA sequence: TGTGCCATCAGTGAGTCAGACGGTGAAAAACTGTTTTTT.

This clone was counted a few times. The J gene is TRBJ1-2, the V gene TRBV15, with D unclear. The CDR3 is made up of 13 amino acids. Trimming removed 6 bases from V and 8 bases from J, with 16 bases in between. The germline CDR1 and CDR2 sequences are LNHNV and YYDKDF (reference sequence). The CDR3 here is CATRGQPYGGYTF. In DNA form, the CDR3 reads TGTGCCACCAGAGGCCAGCCCTATGGAGGCTACACCTTC.